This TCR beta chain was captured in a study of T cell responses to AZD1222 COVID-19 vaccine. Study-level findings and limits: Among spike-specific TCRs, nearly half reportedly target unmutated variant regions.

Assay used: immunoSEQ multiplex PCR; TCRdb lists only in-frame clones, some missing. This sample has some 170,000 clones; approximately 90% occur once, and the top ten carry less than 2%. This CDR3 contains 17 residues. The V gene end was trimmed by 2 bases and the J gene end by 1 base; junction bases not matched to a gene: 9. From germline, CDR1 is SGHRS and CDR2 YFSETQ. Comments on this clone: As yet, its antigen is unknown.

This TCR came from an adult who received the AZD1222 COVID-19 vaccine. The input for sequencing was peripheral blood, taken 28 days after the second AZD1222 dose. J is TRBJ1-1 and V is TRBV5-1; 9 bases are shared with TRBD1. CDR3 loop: CASSFYGTGHQNTEAFF. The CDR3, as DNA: TGCGCCAGCAGCTTCTACGGGACAGGGCACCAGAACACTGAAGCTTTCTTT.